The 15 T cell receptor beta chains in this list originate from one sample, sequenced in a study of OX40 agonist ivuxolimab in advanced cancers. TCRdb's table, derived via immunoSEQ multiplex PCR, lists solely in-frame clones and lacks some. The profile shows under 40,000 clones, about three quarters of them singletons. The sequencing here drew on CD4+ or CD8+ T cells sorted from blood, taken in a trial of the OX40 agonist ivuxolimab. These receptors all come from an adult with an advanced solid tumor such as melanoma, head and neck, liver or kidney cancer.

This clone was seen a single time. Written as DNA, the CDR3 is TGTGCCAGCAGGGAATTGGGGGGCACCTACGAGCAGTACTTC. This gives the protein CASRELGGTYEQYF. The gene calls are TRBV11-2 and TRBJ2-7; either TRBD1 or TRBD2 may fit D (6 bases each). Germline V gives CDR1 SGHAT, CDR2 FQNNGV. The CDR3 covers 14 residues. V was shortened by 6 bases and J by 2 bases, with 14 bases between the two germline ends.

The chain combines TRBV27 with TRBJ2-4; D may be TRBD1 or TRBD2 (6 bases each). Germline CDR1 and CDR2: MNHEY and SMNVEV (reference sequence). This CDR3 contains 15 residues. Trimming cost V 8 bases and J 1 base, with 15 bases left between them. The chain's CDR3 is CASQGWGAAKNIQYF. In nucleotides, the CDR3 is TGTGCCAGCCAGGGGTGGGGGGCGGCCAAAAACATTCAGTACTTC.

The chain employs TRBV27 and TRBJ1-5, with TRBD1 matching over 8 bases. This CDR3 is built from 13 residues. Germline V CDR1 and CDR2: MNHEY, SMNVEV (reference sequence). The V segment lost 3 bases and the J segment 8 bases; nucleotides outside the gene matches: 3. This CDR3 is CASSFNRGEPQHF. DNA for the CDR3: TGTGCCAGCAGTTTCAACAGGGGGGAGCCCCAGCATTTT.

In the case of this clone: Germline and junction disagree at one end, which may indicate a read error. This chain uses TRBV6-1 with TRBJ1-1; TRBD1 agrees at 9 bases. CDR1 MNHNS and CDR2 SASEGT come from the germline V gene. The CDR3 consists of 16 residues. CDR3 loop: CASREGTGSMNTEAFF. In DNA form, the CDR3 reads TGTGCCAGCAGGGAAGGGACAGGGTCCATGAACACTGAAGCTTTCTTT.

CDR3 coding DNA: TGTGCCAGCAGTTTGGGTGGGGACTTCTACGAGCAGTACTTC. Amino acids: CASSLGGDFYEQYF. The chain recombines TRBV28 with TRBJ2-7; D may be TRBD2 (6 bases). The CDR3 is 14 residues long. V was trimmed by 3 bases and J by 3 bases, leaving 12 bases between them. Germline-derived CDR1 and CDR2 are MDHEN and SYDVKM.

The chain combines TRBV7-9 with TRBJ2-1; D unclear. This CDR3 contains 14 residues. V was clipped by 5 bases and J by 3 bases, with 11 bases between them. Germline V gene sequence: CDR1 SEHNR, CDR2 FQNEAQ (reference sequence). The CDR3 spells CASSPLEHYNEQFF. The CDR3 DNA reads as TGTGCCAGCAGCCCATTGGAGCACTACAATGAGCAGTTCTTC.

This clone showed up just once. The V gene is TRBV29-1, the J gene TRBJ2-6; D gene unclear. Germline V CDR1 and CDR2: SQVTM, ANQGSEA. V was shortened by 5 bases and J by 0 bases, with 5 bases between the two germline ends. The CDR3 spans 13 residues. As DNA, the CDR3 is TGCAGCGTTATCAGCTCTGGGGCCAACGTCCTGACTTTC. Translation gives CSVISSGANVLTF.

This clone was recorded once. J is TRBJ2-2 and V is TRBV2; D might be TRBD2 (5 bases). The germline CDR1 and CDR2 sequences are SNHLY and FYNNEI. The CDR3 is 14 residues long. Trimming shortened V by 2 bases and J by 7 bases, and 11 bases separated the two germline ends. The CDR3 bases are TGTGCCAGCAGTGAATCGCGGGCAGGCGGGGAGCTGTTTTTT. Amino acids: CASSESRAGGELFF.

This chain joins TRBV7-2 and TRBJ2-7; 15 bases align to TRBD2. The J segment lost 5 bases and the V segment lost 0 bases, leaving 17 bases of the junction unmatched. This CDR3 region has 21 residues. Per germline, CDR1 SGHTA and CDR2 FQGNSA. This CDR3 is CASSLAKVGRTSGRASDEQYF. In nucleotides, the CDR3 is TGTGCCAGCAGCTTAGCTAAGGTGGGGCGGACTAGCGGGAGGGCCTCTGACGAGCAGTACTTC.

The rearrangement uses TRBV4-1 and TRBJ2-1; 7 positions match TRBD2. The CDR3 contains 15 residues. Unmatched junction bases numbered 6, after V lost 1 base and J lost 6 bases. From germline, CDR1 is MGHRA and CDR2 YSYEKL. The CDR3 protein is CASSQVPAGFNEQFF. The DNA of the CDR3 is TGCGCCAGCAGCCAAGTCCCAGCGGGGTTCAATGAGCAGTTCTTC.

The rearrangement uses TRBV18 and TRBJ2-6, with TRBD1 matching 7 bases. The germline V gene encodes CDR1 KGHSH and CDR2 LQKENI. Trimming took 3 bases from V and 1 from J; bases not matched to a gene: 6. The CDR3 is 17 amino acids. This CDR3 reads CASSPPGQPSGANVLTF. CDR3 in DNA: TGTGCCAGCTCACCGCCGGGACAGCCATCTGGGGCCAACGTCCTGACTTTC.

The rearrangement links TRBV27 to TRBJ2-1; D may be TRBD2 (6 bases). The ends were cut back, 0 bases at V and 7 bases at J, with 13 bases in the middle. The CDR3 has 15 amino acids. Per germline, CDR1 MNHEY and CDR2 SMNVEV (reference sequence). The CDR3 spells CASSLSGPGVNEQFF. CDR3 bases: TGTGCCAGCAGTTTATCGGGTCCGGGGGTAAATGAGCAGTTCTTC.

This rearrangement joins TRBV28 to TRBJ2-7, with a possible D match to TRBD2 (5 bases). Trimming shortened V by 1 base and J by 9 bases, and 10 bases separated the two germline ends. The CDR3 has 12 residues. The germline V gene has CDR1 MDHEN and CDR2 SYDVKM. The CDR3 loop is CASSLLTAGQYF. CDR3 DNA sequence: TGTGCCAGCAGTTTATTGACCGCGGGGCAGTACTTC.

This clone showed up just a few times. The chain is built from TRBV5-4 and TRBJ2-4, with 7 nucleotides matching TRBD1. The CDR3 is 16 residues long. The germline V gene encodes CDR1 SGHNT and CDR2 YYREEE (reference sequence). J was trimmed by 1 base and V by 4 bases; bases with no gene match: 8. CDR3 sequence reads: CASSTGTDKAKNIQYF. CDR3 sequence (DNA): TGTGCCAGCAGCACCGGGACAGATAAGGCCAAAAACATTCAGTACTTC.

CDR3 protein: CASSLIRQGWNEQFF. CDR3 bases: TGTGCCAGCAGCTTAATTCGACAGGGGTGGAATGAGCAGTTCTTC. This chain joins TRBV11-2 and TRBJ2-1; 8 bases agree with TRBD1. After removal of 2 bases from V and 7 bases from J, the junction contained 7 bases not matched to a gene. The germline CDR1 and CDR2 sequences are SGHAT and FQNNGV. This CDR3 has 15 amino acids.